The present T cell receptor beta chain was sequenced within a study of blood T cell repertoires in COVID-19. Across the whole study: The United States, Italy and Spain supplied acute and convalescent COVID-19 samples.

The CDR3 is 13 residues long. Germline values: CDR1 LGHNA, CDR2 YNFKEQ. V dropped 0 bases and J dropped 7 bases, with 9 bases sitting between them. Repertoires were generated with immunoSEQ multiplex PCR, while TCRdb's copy carries only in-frame clones and drops some. The sample lists a few hundred thousand clones, around 87% occurring once. A single count supports this clone. The chain joins TRBV4-2 to TRBJ1-1; D is undetermined. This clonotype was sampled from a woman in her forties or fifties with acute or convalescent COVID-19. The sequenced material came from peripheral blood. CDR3 sequence: CASSQDGNFEAFF. Here the CDR3 DNA reads TGTGCCAGCAGCCAAGACGGGAATTTTGAAGCTTTCTTT.